A single sample gave rise to the 9 T cell receptor beta chains below, sequenced in a study of cytomegalovirus exposure and HLA in healthy donors (dated 2017 in TCRdb). Libraries were made using the immunoSEQ multiplex PCR assay. TCRdb took over this immuneACCESS table, retaining in-frame rearrangements with V and J assigned. Such tables are incomplete; in checked studies, under half of the missing clones stem from an unresolved V gene, and the remainder is unexplained. For this sample there are tens of thousands of clones; just under 95% appear just once. The leading ten clones occupy about 3.1% of the sample. The source material was PBMCs. The source of these receptors is a man younger than 35 in good health and CMV-seronegative.

This chain uses TRBV11-2 with TRBJ1-1; D call uncertain. The CDR3 sequence is 14 residues long. Per the germline V gene, CDR1 is SGHAT and CDR2 is FQNNGV. V gave up 1 base and J gave up 5 bases, with 11 bases separating them. Here the CDR3 reads CASSLVGARTEAFF. The CDR3 DNA follows: TGTGCCAGCAGCTTAGTGGGAGCGCGGACTGAAGCTTTCTTT.

This chain links TRBV9 with TRBJ2-5, with D perhaps TRBD1 (5 bases). Germline CDR1 SGDLS, CDR2 YYNGEE. The CDR3 consists of 18 residues. V lost 0 bases and J lost 2, with 20 bases in between. CDR3: CASSVAKSGQGRQETQYF. For the CDR3, the DNA is TGTGCCAGCAGCGTAGCTAAGAGTGGGCAGGGCCGTCAAGAGACCCAGTACTTC.

The chain links TRBV2 to TRBJ2-7; tentative D call: TRBD1 (6 bases). Per the germline V gene, CDR1 is SNHLY and CDR2 is FYNNEI. V was trimmed by 6 bases and J by 5 bases, leaving 11 bases between them. This CDR3 comprises 12 residues. DNA of the CDR3: TGTGCCAGCAGACACAGGGCCCACGAGCAGTACTTC. Residues: CASRHRAHEQYF.

This clone was observed once. This chain uses TRBV7-9 with TRBJ1-3; TRBD1 might be the D (6 bases). Per germline, CDR1 SEHNR and CDR2 FQNEAQ (reference sequence). V lost 5 bases to trimming and J lost 0 bases, with 14 bases between them. The CDR3 is 16 amino acids. In DNA, the CDR3 is TGTGCCAGCAGCCTCAGAGGACAGTTCTCTGGAAACACCATATATTTT. Protein sequence: CASSLRGQFSGNTIYF.

The chain joins TRBV19 to TRBJ1-4, with TRBD1 matching 9 bases. CDR3 length: 16 amino acids. Germline V gene sequence: CDR1 LNHDA, CDR2 SQIVND (reference sequence). With 7 bases clipped from V and 8 bases from J, the junction kept 14 bases outside the gene matches. CDR3 residues: CASTHSRDRAGEKLFF. In DNA, the CDR3 is TGTGCCAGTACGCATTCGAGGGACAGGGCCGGGGAAAAACTGTTTTTT.

This clone was detected a few times. The J gene is TRBJ2-4, the V gene TRBV5-1; perhaps TRBD1 as D (6 bases). The CDR3 sequence is 13 residues long. V was shortened by 4 bases and J by 7 bases, with 12 bases between the two germline ends. Looked up from germline, CDR1 is SGHRS and CDR2 is YFSETQ. CDR3 protein: CASSDLQGNIQYF. The CDR3 DNA is TGCGCCAGCAGCGACCTACAGGGTAACATTCAGTACTTC.

The J gene is TRBJ2-3, the V gene TRBV11-1; 9 bases fit TRBD2. The CDR3 loop spans 17 amino acids. The junction had 8 bases not matched to a gene; V was cut back by 3 bases and J by 1 base. The germline gives CDR1 SGHAT, CDR2 FQDESV (reference sequence). The CDR3 here is CASSFGSGGAGTDTQYF. Written as DNA, the CDR3 is TGTGCCAGCAGCTTCGGTAGCGGGGGCGCGGGCACAGATACGCAGTATTTT.

The chain has TRBV29-1 and TRBJ2-2, with TRBD1 matching over 8 bases. This CDR3 is built from 13 residues. V lost 7 bases, J lost 8 bases, and 9 bases stayed unmatched. Germline assignment: CDR1 SQVTM and CDR2 ANQGSEA. The CDR3 region is CSAWTGSSGELFF. CDR3 coding DNA: TGCAGCGCCTGGACAGGGTCGTCGGGGGAGCTGTTTTTT.

The CDR3 loop is CAWSPRTGPGTEAFF. The CDR3 DNA sequence: TGTGCCTGGAGCCCCCGGACAGGGCCCGGCACTGAAGCTTTCTTT. This rearrangement joins TRBV30 to TRBJ1-1; 8 nucleotides agree with TRBD1. V gave up 3 bases and J gave up 4 bases; unmatched junction bases: 10. This CDR3 spans 15 amino acids. From germline, CDR1 is GTSNPN and CDR2 SVGIG (reference sequence).